This T cell receptor (beta chain) was captured in a study of CD8+ T cells in alopecia areata. As for the study in general: Twice daily, treated patients received 5 to 10 mg of oral tofacitinib. Study-level results: Researchers report lesional scalp, most notably alopecia totalis/universalis, outstripped normal scalp in clonality.

Extracted from the samples, RNA was reverse transcribed into cDNA to serve as the sequencing template. Libraries were prepared by immunoSEQ multiplex PCR; TCRdb keeps only in-frame clonotypes and omits some of them. Of roughly 250,000 clones in the sample, under 80% were seen once. Concerning this clone itself: Its antigen is undetermined.

CDR1 and CDR2 from the germline V gene are SGDLS and YYNGEE. V gave up 2 bases and J gave up 2 bases, with 15 bases separating them. This CDR3 region has 16 residues. The V and J genes are TRBV9 and TRBJ2-3; the D gene is possibly TRBD2 (7 bases). The sequence came from a human donor with alopecia areata. Sample: CD4+ T cells sorted from blood, taken at week 0. This CDR3 is CASSVTAGANTDTQYF. The CDR3 DNA sequence: TGTGCCAGCAGCGTCACGGCGGGGGCGAACACAGATACGCAGTATTTT. The full variable domain, rest sourced from reference TRBV9 and TRBJ2-3, is DSGVTQTPKHLITATGQRVTLRCSPRSGDLSVYWYQQSLDQGLQFLIQYYNGEERAKGNILERFSAQQFPDLHSELNLSSLELGDSALYFCASSVTAGANTDTQYFGPGTRLTVL.